Below are 16 T cell receptor beta chains sequenced from a single sample in a study of regulatory T cells in long-lasting Graves disease. Arm-PCR of CDR3 regions and iRepertoire HTBI primers were used to build TCR beta libraries. Each CDR3 protein gets one entry after TCRdb re-called the multiplex PCR reads with MiXCR. The data contain hundreds of thousands of distinct CDR3 sequences, approximately 23% of them seen just once; the ten biggest clones take up roughly 13%. Time point: persistent/refractory GD, antithyroid drugs over 5 years with positive TRAb. Following extraction of RNA from PBMCs, that RNA was used to make the TCR library. The starting material was peripheral blood mononuclear cells (PBMCs), obtained when the disease was refractory, from a patient treated with antithyroid drugs. Receptors originate from a female donor with Graves disease.

V usage is TRBV20-1 and J usage is TRBJ2-7; 9 nucleotides align to TRBD1. Germline CDR1 DFQATT, CDR2 SNEGSKA (reference sequence). The V and J ends lost 6 bases and 3 bases, in that order; junction bases with no gene match: 6. The CDR3 length is 13 residues. CDR3 amino acids: CSASGQGGYEQYF. CDR3 nucleotides: TGCAGTGCCTCGGGACAGGGAGGCTACGAGCAGTACTTC.

This chain connects TRBV18 to TRBJ1-6; 8 bases map to TRBD1. CDR1 KGHSH and CDR2 LQKENI come from the germline V gene. This CDR3 has 15 amino acids. V lost 6 bases and J lost 7; bases outside the gene matches: 8. In DNA, the CDR3 is TGTGCCAGCTCTCCCGCCGGGACAGGCAATTCACCCCTCCACTTT. Translating gives CASSPAGTGNSPLHF.

V and J are TRBV3-1 and TRBJ2-7; 12 positions agree with TRBD2. Germline V gives CDR1 LGHDT, CDR2 YNNKEL (reference sequence). The trim removed 1 base at V and 2 bases at J, leaving 3 bases unmatched. CDR3 length equals 16 residues. CDR3 sequence reads: CASSQGTSGNTYEQYF. The DNA for the CDR3 is TGTGCCAGCAGCCAAGGGACTAGCGGGAACACCTACGAGCAGTACTTC.

This clonotype was found many times. The J gene is TRBJ1-1, the V gene TRBV11-3, with D possibly matching TRBD1 (5 bases). Germline lookup yields CDR1 SGHNT and CDR2 YENEEA. The CDR3 spans 14 residues. Trimming left V 3 bases short and J 4 bases short, with 12 bases between. CDR3 nucleotides: TGTGCCAGCAGCTTGAGTCAGGGCGGCACTGAAGCTTTCTTT. Its translation: CASSLSQGGTEAFF.

V usage is TRBV9 and J usage is TRBJ2-5; 12 positions match TRBD1. Germline CDR1 SGDLS, CDR2 YYNGEE. V trimming: 3 bases; J trimming: 5 bases; junction bases outside the gene matches: 5. The CDR3 covers 15 residues. DNA for the CDR3: TGTGCCAGCAGCGAAGGGACAGGGGGCATGGAGACCCAGTACTTC. Protein sequence: CASSEGTGGMETQYF.

This clonotype was picked up many times. V is TRBV11-2 and J is TRBJ2-5; D gene uncertain. The CDR3 totals 12 residues. The V gene lost 1 base and the J gene lost 5 bases, with 5 bases spanning the gap. Germline V gene data show CDR1 as SGHAT and CDR2 as FQNNGV. The CDR3 nucleotides are TGTGCCAGCAGCTTAGTATCTGAGACCCAGTACTTC. Its translation is CASSLVSETQYF.

This clonotype was counted at least ten times. The rearrangement links TRBV6-2 or TRBV6-3 to TRBJ1-1; 9 nucleotides match TRBD1. The V segment lost 4 bases and the J segment 4 bases; nucleotides outside the gene matches: 10. The CDR3 has 16 residues. Germline CDR1 reads MNHEY; CDR2 reads SVGEGT. The CDR3 region is CASSFTGGAGATEAFF. The CDR3 nucleotides are TGTGCCAGCAGTTTTACAGGGGGCGCGGGCGCCACTGAAGCTTTCTTT.

This clonotype was detected many times. V usage is TRBV11-2 and J usage is TRBJ1-1; no reliable D call. The CDR3 loop spans 13 amino acids. V was shortened by 5 bases and J by 4 bases, with 11 bases between the two germline ends. Germline V gene data show CDR1 as SGHAT and CDR2 as FQNNGV. CDR3 in amino acids: CASSPSRFTEAFF. CDR3 nucleotide sequence: TGTGCCAGCAGCCCCAGCCGTTTCACTGAAGCTTTCTTT.

This CDR3 is CASSPPARLNEQYF. The CDR3 bases are TGTGCCAGCTCACCCCCCGCCAGGTTGAACGAGCAGTACTTC. V and J are TRBV18 and TRBJ2-7; no clear D gene. This CDR3 contains 14 residues. V lost 3 bases, J lost 5 bases, and 14 bases lay in between. Germline CDR1 and CDR2: KGHSH and LQKENI.

This clonotype was found many times. The V gene is TRBV7-2, the J gene TRBJ1-2; D unclear. CDR3 length: 15 amino acids. Germline V CDR1 and CDR2: SGHTA, FQGNSA. V lost 2 bases, J lost 4 bases, and 14 bases lay in between. The CDR3 DNA sequence: TGTGCCAGCAGCTTATTGGGAGGGTGGGGCTATGGCTACACCTTC. Its protein is CASSLLGGWGYGYTF.

In its sample, this clonotype was seen many times. The rearrangement uses TRBV12-3 or TRBV12-4 and TRBJ1-2; TRBD1 aligns across 7 bases. The length of the CDR3 is 13 residues. V shed 7 bases and J 6 bases; nucleotides not matched to a gene: 8. This CDR3 reads CASTTGTVDGYTF. The CDR3 DNA reads TGTGCCAGCACCACCGGGACAGTAGATGGCTACACCTTC.

To note about this clonotype: Being one base from a much bigger clone, this may be a read error. The chain uses TRBV6-5 and TRBJ1-1; TRBD1 might be the D (6 bases). The V gene lost 2 bases and the J gene lost 4 bases, with 14 bases spanning the gap. Germline V gene sequence: CDR1 MNHEY, CDR2 SVGAGI. The CDR3 length is 15 residues. The CDR3 DNA reads TGTGCCAGCAGTTACCGAGCTGACAGGAGCACTGAAGCTTTCTTT. This codes for CASSYRADRSTEAFF.

This clonotype was seen at least ten times. The chain uses TRBV11-2 and TRBJ2-7; 7 bases agree with TRBD1. Trimming cost V 5 bases and J 0 bases; bases outside gene matches: 7. Germline-derived CDR1 and CDR2 are SGHAT and FQNNGV. This CDR3 has 15 residues. The CDR3 protein is CASSPVGQASYEQYF. The CDR3 region has the DNA TGTGCCAGCAGCCCTGTAGGACAGGCCTCCTACGAGCAGTACTTC.

Comments on this clonotype: At one end, the junction sequence differs from germline, possibly due to a read error. The chain has TRBV2 and TRBJ1-1; 9 nucleotides align to TRBD1. CDR3 length: 16 amino acids. Germline V lookup: CDR1 SNHLY, CDR2 FYNNEI. CDR3 bases: TGTACCAGCACCTCGCAAAATTACAGGGGGCGTTTGGGGGCTTTCTTT. Protein: CTSTSQNYRGRLGAFF.

The table lists this clonotype with many counts. The V call is TRBV29-1, the J call TRBJ1-2; D is unresolved. V shed 1 base and J shed 1 base, with 10 bases lying between them. From germline, CDR1 is SQVTM and CDR2 ANQGSEA. The CDR3 has 14 residues. The CDR3 DNA follows: TGCAGCGTTGAAGCTTCCGGGTTTAACTATGGCTACACCTTC. Its protein product is CSVEASGFNYGYTF.

This clonotype was picked up many times. The chain carries TRBV28 and TRBJ2-6; TRBD1 aligns across 8 bases. This CDR3 has 16 residues. CDR1 is MDHEN, CDR2 SYDVKM, per germline. The trim removed 2 bases at V and 3 bases at J, leaving 3 bases unmatched. CDR3 sequence (DNA): TGTGCCAGCAGTTTACCAGGGGGCGTTGGGGCCAACGTCCTGACTTTC. Its protein is CASSLPGGVGANVLTF. Based on the CDR3 plus reference TRBV28 and TRBJ2-6, the full variable domain is DVKVTQSSRYLVKRTGEKVFLECVQDMDHENMFWYRQDPGLGLRLIYFSYDVKMKEKGDIPEGYSVSREKKERFSLILESASTNQTSMYLCASSLPGGVGANVLTFGAGSRLTVL.